This T cell receptor (beta chain) was identified during a study of T cells in Graves' hyperthyroidism and ophthalmopathy. On this clonotype: One end of the junction varies from germline; a read error may be responsible.

TCR beta CDR3 regions were amplified from RNA. Initially, a first-round RT-PCR of the TCR CDR3 employed the HTBI primer set. Using its own MiXCR run on the multiplex PCR reads, TCRdb lists one record per CDR3 protein. The sample has some 550,000 distinct CDR3 sequences, less than 25% seen once. CDR3 length: 14 residues. Looked up from germline, CDR1 is MDHEN and CDR2 is SYDVKM. The clonotype was recovered from a man aged 18 to 30 with Graves' hyperthyroidism. The sample comprised blood. The V and J genes are TRBV28 and TRBJ1-1; D might be TRBD1 (5 bases). CDR3 bases: TGTGCCAGCAGTTTTAGGGGATTCAACACTGAGGCTTTCTTT. It encodes CASSFRGFNTEAFF.